These 20 T cell receptor beta chains were all obtained from the same sample, sequenced in a study of T cell changes during pregnancy in multiple sclerosis. TCRdb keeps only in-frame clones here, not all; method: immunoSEQ multiplex PCR. The sample has about 89,000 clones; around 94% are singletons. Sequenced material: peripheral blood, taken in the third trimester of pregnancy. All receptors derive from a female donor with multiple sclerosis, enrolled in a pregnancy study.

The rearrangement links TRBV18 to TRBJ2-7; tentative D call: TRBD2 (6 bases). The CDR3 runs 12 residues. The germline gives CDR1 KGHSH, CDR2 LQKENI. The V gene lost 5 bases and the J gene lost 6 bases, with 11 bases spanning the gap. CDR3: CASSDLATEQYF. The CDR3 nucleotides are TGTGCCAGCTCAGACCTAGCGACCGAGCAGTACTTC.

CDR3 DNA: TGTGCCAGCAGTCGACATAGCGGGTATAGCACAGATACGCAGTATTTT. This encodes CASSRHSGYSTDTQYF. The chain has TRBV27 and TRBJ2-3, with 7 nucleotides matching TRBD2. CDR1 and CDR2 (germline): MNHEY, SMNVEV (reference sequence). The CDR3 totals 16 residues. The V and J ends lost 5 bases and 0 bases, in that order; junction bases with no gene match: 8.

The J gene is TRBJ2-1, the V gene TRBV6-1, with D maybe TRBD2 (5 bases). Trimming stripped 7 bases from V and 4 bases from J, with 14 bases between. Germline V CDR1 and CDR2: MNHNS, SASEGT. The CDR3 loop spans 14 amino acids. The CDR3 region has the DNA TGTGCCAGCAATTGGCTAGCAGCTTACAATGAGCAGTTCTTC. Its protein product is CASNWLAAYNEQFF.

This chain joins TRBV6-1 and TRBJ1-1, with D perhaps TRBD1 (5 bases). Germline V gene sequence: CDR1 MNHNS, CDR2 SASEGT. The CDR3 is 11 amino acids. V shed 8 bases and J shed 4 bases, with 8 bases lying between them. CDR3 protein: CASGRGTEAFF. The CDR3 nucleotides are TGTGCCAGCGGGAGGGGCACTGAAGCTTTCTTT.

V is TRBV5-7 and J is TRBJ1-1, with D unresolved. TRBV5-7 is annotated as an ORF whose role is uncertain. CDR3 size: 15 residues. V lost 0 bases to trimming and J lost 3 bases, with 12 bases between them. The CDR3 sequence is CASSLGRAVDTEAFF. DNA for the CDR3: TGTGCCAGCAGCTTGGGGAGGGCGGTGGACACTGAAGCTTTCTTT.

The genes are TRBV7-9 and TRBJ1-1; no clear D. The CDR3 consists of 16 residues. CDR1 is SEHNR, CDR2 FQNEAQ, per germline (reference sequence). The V end was cut by 4 bases, the J end by 2 bases, with 17 bases between. CDR3 sequence: CASSSQLPGFNTEAFF. The CDR3 bases are TGTGCCAGCAGCTCGCAACTCCCGGGATTCAACACTGAAGCTTTCTTT. Looking up the rest from reference TRBV7-9 and TRBJ1-1 gives the full variable domain: DTGVSQNPRHKITKRGQNVTFRCDPISEHNRLYWYRQTLGQGPEFLTYFQNEAQLEKSRLLSDRFSAERPKGSFSTLEIQRTEQGDSAMYLCASSSQLPGFNTEAFFGQGTRLTVV.

The sample holds one count of this clone. The chain combines TRBV10-1 with TRBJ1-1; 7 bases fit TRBD1. The trim removed 5 bases at V and 3 bases at J, leaving 9 bases unmatched. The CDR3 is 15 amino acids. In germline, CDR1 is WNHNN, CDR2 SYGVQD (reference sequence). The CDR3 protein is CASSTKTGMDTEAFF. The CDR3 DNA is TGCGCCAGCAGTACCAAGACAGGGATGGACACTGAAGCTTTCTTT.

The genes are TRBV19 and TRBJ2-1; 9 bases map to TRBD2. J was trimmed by 4 bases and V by 3 bases; bases with no gene match: 1. This CDR3 is 14 amino acids long. Per germline, CDR1 LNHDA and CDR2 SQIVND (reference sequence). CDR3 residues: CASSILAGYNEQFF. Here the CDR3 DNA reads TGTGCCAGTAGTATCCTAGCGGGGTACAATGAGCAGTTCTTC.

The chain carries TRBV9 and TRBJ2-7; 7 bases are a match to TRBD2. Germline values: CDR1 SGDLS, CDR2 YYNGEE. J was trimmed by 7 bases and V by 4 bases; bases with no gene match: 8. The CDR3 covers 13 residues. In DNA, the CDR3 is TGTGCCAGCAGCCCTCGACTAGCTAGGGAGCAGTACTTC. Translating it yields CASSPRLAREQYF.

The gene calls are TRBV6-6 and TRBJ2-7, with 11 bases identical to TRBD2. The CDR3 has 16 residues. The J segment lost 5 bases and the V segment lost 2 bases, leaving 8 bases of the junction unmatched. Germline CDR1 reads MNHNY; CDR2 reads SVGAGI (reference sequence). The CDR3 here is CASSYRGLADLNEQYF. The CDR3 DNA sequence: TGTGCCAGCAGTTACAGGGGACTAGCGGACCTTAACGAGCAGTACTTC.

This clone was counted only a few times. The CDR3 nucleotides are TGTGCCAGCAGACCCCATCGCCCTATCCTTGAAGCTTTCTTT. Its translation: CASRPHRPILEAFF. The chain employs TRBV6-5 and TRBJ1-1; D is uncertain. Trimming took off 6 bases at V and 7 bases at J, with 18 bases between the two ends. This CDR3 comprises 14 residues. CDR1 and CDR2 from the germline V gene are MNHEY and SVGAGI.

V usage is TRBV30 and J usage is TRBJ2-2, with 7 bases identical to TRBD2. CDR3 length: 15 residues. CDR1 GTSNPN and CDR2 SVGIG come from the germline V gene (reference sequence). V shed 0 bases and J 3 bases; nucleotides not matched to a gene: 4. CDR3 in amino acids: CAWSVLAGDTGELFF. In DNA, the CDR3 is TGTGCCTGGAGTGTTCTTGCGGGAGACACCGGGGAGCTGTTTTTT.

The chain carries TRBV23-1 and TRBJ2-5; perhaps TRBD1 as D (5 bases). TRBV23-1 belongs to the ORF category, with a function that is uncertain. Trimming took off 3 bases at V and 1 base at J, with 15 bases between the two ends. The CDR3 extends over 16 amino acids. The CDR3 DNA reads as TGCGCCAGCAGTCATTCCGCCGACAGACGCCAAGAGACCCAGTACTTC. Encoded protein: CASSHSADRRQETQYF.

The chain carries TRBV5-8 and TRBJ1-2; weak D call: TRBD1 (6 bases). V was trimmed by 4 bases and J by 4 bases, leaving 20 bases between them. CDR1 is SGHTS and CDR2 is YDEGEE in the germline V gene. The CDR3 is 16 amino acids. CDR3 residues: CASSGGQFQPIYGYTF. CDR3 DNA: TGTGCCAGCAGCGGTGGACAGTTCCAACCGATCTATGGCTACACCTTC.

CDR3 nucleotides: TGTGCCAGCAGTTTTAGGACAGGGGACTACTCCTACGAGCAGTACTTC. Its protein is CASSFRTGDYSYEQYF. J is TRBJ2-7 and V is TRBV6-6; 9 bases agree with TRBD1. V lost 4 bases, J lost 0 bases, and 7 bases stayed unmatched. The CDR3 contains 16 residues. The germline CDR1 and CDR2 sequences are MNHNY and SVGAGI (reference sequence).

Remarks on this clone: The sample carries other DNA sequences with the same CDR3. The rearrangement joins TRBV19 to TRBJ1-1; D unresolved. Trimming removed 3 bases at V and 1 base at J, with 6 bases between. This CDR3 comprises 13 residues. Germline V lookup: CDR1 LNHDA, CDR2 SQIVND (reference sequence). The CDR3 DNA sequence: TGTGCCAGTAGTATGGGAGCGAACACTGAAGCTTTCTTT. Translation gives CASSMGANTEAFF.

The V call is TRBV29-1, the J call TRBJ1-2, with 8 bases that match TRBD1. V dropped 4 bases and J dropped 4; count of bases not matched to a gene: 8. CDR1 and CDR2 from the germline V gene are SQVTM and ANQGSEA. The CDR3 totals 14 residues. The CDR3 region has the DNA TGCAGCGTTGTTGGCCAGGGGGCTGGCTATGGCTACACCTTC. This sequence encodes CSVVGQGAGYGYTF.

The V call is TRBV5-1, the J call TRBJ2-7; 8 bases match TRBD2. Germline values: CDR1 SGHRS, CDR2 YFSETQ. After removal of 4 bases from V and 7 bases from J, the junction contained 19 bases not matched to a gene. The CDR3 is 17 residues long. The CDR3 spells CASSPTLADAPWEEQYF. Written as DNA, the CDR3 is TGCGCCAGCAGCCCGACACTAGCGGACGCCCCGTGGGAAGAGCAGTACTTC. The variable domain in full, completed from reference TRBV5-1 and TRBJ2-7, reads KAGVTQTPRYLIKTRGQQVTLSCSPISGHRSVSWYQQTPGQGLQFLFEYFSETQRNKGNFPGRFSGRQFSNSRSEMNVSTLELGDSALYLCASSPTLADAPWEEQYFGPGTRLTVT.

The chain couples TRBV4-1 to TRBJ1-1; 8 nucleotides agree with TRBD1. Germline-derived CDR1 and CDR2 are MGHRA and YSYEKL. Trimming at V came to 4 bases and at J to 2 bases, leaving 9 bases not matched to a gene. This CDR3 has 16 amino acids. The CDR3: CASSLKRTGTNTEAFF. In DNA, the CDR3 is TGCGCCAGCAGCCTTAAAAGGACAGGGACCAACACTGAAGCTTTCTTT.

The chain employs TRBV9 and TRBJ2-7, with 11 bases fitting TRBD1. The CDR3 consists of 16 residues. Trimming at V came to 4 bases and at J to 6 bases, leaving 12 bases not matched to a gene. The germline gives CDR1 SGDLS, CDR2 YYNGEE. CDR3 coding DNA: TGTGCCAGCAGCAAATACGCGGGGACAGGGGGTCGCGAGCAGTACTTC. It codes for CASSKYAGTGGREQYF.